This T cell receptor (beta chain) is from a study of blood T cells in healthy people across ages. The use of a sample-barcoded 5' primer and a J-beta primer mix characterized a second PCR of 7 to 11 cycles. MiXCR, applied by TCRdb to the 5' RACE reads, yields one record per CDR3 protein. The table lists 890,000 or so distinct CDR3 sequences, around 68% of them singletons. About this clonotype itself: Its antigen is still unknown.

Germline V gene data show CDR1 as SGHVT and CDR2 as SQSDAQ. This CDR3 has 15 amino acids. Study-wide results and caveats: Versus aged donors, long-lived donors had higher diversity and more naive CD4+ cells.

The sequence came from a man aged 30-40 years in good health. The chain uses TRBV7-4 and TRBJ2-1; TRBD1 is a possible D gene (6 bases). The DNA end lines up better with TRBJ2-7; the J call may be wrong. The specimen sequenced was blood. The CDR3 region is CASSPREVGDNEQYF. The CDR3 coding sequence is TGTGCCAGCAGCCCCCGAGAGGTGGGGGACAACGAGCAGTACTTC.